This TCR beta chain was recorded in a study of T cells in Graves' hyperthyroidism and ophthalmopathy. Researchers took RNA transcripts and amplified the TCR beta CDR3 regions from them. HTBI primers drove first-round RT-PCR of the TCR CDR3. Via MiXCR, TCRdb re-called the multiplex PCR reads, giving one row per CDR3 protein. The sample has 600,000 to 650,000 distinct CDR3 sequences, roughly 20% seen once; the top ten hold 34%. V was clipped by 5 bases and J by 6 bases, with 29 bases between them. Germline CDR1 is SEHNR and CDR2 is FQNEAQ (reference sequence). This CDR3 comprises 18 residues. The sequenced material came from blood. The chain joins TRBV7-9 to TRBJ2-7; D tentatively reads TRBD1 or TRBD2 (5 bases each). This receptor was obtained from a young man with Graves' ophthalmopathy. The CDR3 region is CASSPVPGRGAEGAEQYF. CDR3 nucleotides: TGTGCCAGCAGCCCCGTCCCTGGACGAGGAGCGGAAGGGGCCGAGCAGTACTTC.